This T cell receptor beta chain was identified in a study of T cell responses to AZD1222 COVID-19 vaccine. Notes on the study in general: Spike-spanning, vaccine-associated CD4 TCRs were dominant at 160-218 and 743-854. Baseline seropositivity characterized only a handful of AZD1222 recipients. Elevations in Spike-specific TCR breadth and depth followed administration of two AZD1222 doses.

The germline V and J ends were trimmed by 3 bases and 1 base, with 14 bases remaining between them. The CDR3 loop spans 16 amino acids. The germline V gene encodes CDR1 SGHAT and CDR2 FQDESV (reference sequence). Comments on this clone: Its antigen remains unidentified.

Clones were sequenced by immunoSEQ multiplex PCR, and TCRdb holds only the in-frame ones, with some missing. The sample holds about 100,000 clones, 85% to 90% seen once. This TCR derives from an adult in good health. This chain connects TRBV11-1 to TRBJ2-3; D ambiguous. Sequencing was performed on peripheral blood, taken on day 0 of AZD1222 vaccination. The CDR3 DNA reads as TGTGCCAGCAGCTTGGGGTGGCGGAAAGGCACAGATACGCAGTATTTT. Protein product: CASSLGWRKGTDTQYF.